These 15 T cell receptor beta chains originate from one sample sequenced in a study of early T cells in non-severe SARS-CoV-2 infection. TCRdb re-derived calls from the 5' RACE reads in MiXCR, one entry per CDR3 protein. This sample has 65,000 to 95,000 distinct CDR3 sequences, with about a sixth found just once. The sequencing sample was made of whole blood. These receptors were obtained from an adult who was a healthcare worker with PCR-confirmed SARS-CoV-2 infection or an uninfected control (not recorded which).

This clonotype was counted only a few times. The chain has TRBV14 and TRBJ1-2; tentative D call: TRBD1 (5 bases). There are 15 residues in the CDR3. Germline assignment: CDR1 SGHDN and CDR2 FVKESK. With 0 bases removed from V and 3 bases from J, the gap between germline ends came to 11 bases. CDR3 in amino acids: CASSQDSWDYYGYTF. CDR3 DNA sequence: TGTGCCAGCAGCCAAGATTCATGGGACTACTATGGCTACACCTTC. The whole variable domain, remainder taken from reference TRBV14 and TRBJ1-2, is EAGVTQFPSHSVIEKGQTVTLRCDPISGHDNLYWYRRVMGKEIKFLLHFVKESKQDESGMPNNRFLAERTGGTYSTLKVQPAELEDSGVYFCASSQDSWDYYGYTFGSGTRLTVV.

This chain joins TRBV28 and TRBJ2-7, with 7 bases fitting TRBD1. V gave up 5 bases and J gave up 6 bases; unmatched junction bases: 4. Germline-derived CDR1 and CDR2 are MDHEN and SYDVKM. The CDR3 has 12 residues. In DNA form, the CDR3 reads TGTGCCAGCAGTCCCTCAGGGGGCGAGCAGTACTTC. Amino acids: CASSPSGGEQYF.

The chain combines TRBV19 with TRBJ1-2; D not resolved. Germline-derived CDR1 and CDR2 are LNHDA and SQIVND (reference sequence). V lost 8 bases, J lost 6 bases, and 10 bases lay in between. The CDR3 is 11 residues long. The CDR3 region is CASSDPNGYTF. The CDR3 nucleotides are TGTGCCAGTTCGGACCCAAATGGCTACACCTTC.

This chain uses TRBV29-1 with TRBJ2-1; a possible D gene is TRBD1 (6 bases). V lost 2 bases, J lost 4 bases, and 9 bases lay in between. This CDR3 is 13 amino acids long. Germline loops: CDR1 SQVTM, CDR2 ANQGSEA. The CDR3: CSVESDRYNEQFF. CDR3 DNA: TGCAGCGTTGAAAGTGACAGGTACAATGAGCAGTTCTTC.

This clonotype was counted a few times. CDR3 in DNA: TGCGGCGGACAGAGGGGCACTGAAGCTTTCTTT. The encoded protein is CGGQRGTEAFF. V and J are TRBV29-1 and TRBJ1-1; a possible D gene is TRBD1 (6 bases). CDR3 length: 11 residues. The V gene's germline CDR1 is SQVTM and CDR2 ANQGSEA.

This chain joins TRBV2 and TRBJ2-7, with D possibly TRBD2 on 6 matching bases. The CDR3 runs to 13 residues. Germline V gives CDR1 SNHLY, CDR2 FYNNEI. V was cut by 5 bases and J by 5 bases, with 13 bases left in between. Here the CDR3 DNA reads TGTGCCAGCAGTAGGGACTCAGCTAACGAGCAGTACTTC. Protein product: CASSRDSANEQYF.

A few counts support this clonotype. This chain uses TRBV20-1 with TRBJ1-6, with 8 bases lining up with TRBD1. The J segment lost 7 bases and the V segment lost 5 bases, leaving 16 bases of the junction unmatched. The germline CDR1 and CDR2 sequences are DFQATT and SNEGSKA (reference sequence). The length of the CDR3 is 17 residues. CDR3 loop: CSAARTGGRPTNSPLHF. DNA for the CDR3: TGCAGTGCTGCTCGAACAGGGGGACGGCCGACCAATTCACCCCTCCACTTT.

This clonotype came up many times. The chain links TRBV12-3 or TRBV12-4 to TRBJ2-1; D not resolved. The CDR3 sequence is 12 residues long. The V end was cut by 6 bases, the J end by 8 bases, with 11 bases between. The CDR3 nucleotides are TGTGCCAGCAGGCCCCCATGGGATGAGCAGTTCTTC. It specifies CASRPPWDEQFF.

CDR3: CASSPRPGQGGFYEQYF. DNA of the CDR3: TGTGCCAGCAGCCCGCGACCGGGACAGGGAGGATTCTACGAGCAGTACTTC. The chain uses TRBV7-8 and TRBJ2-7, with TRBD1 matching over 9 bases. The CDR3 is made up of 17 amino acids. Germline V gene sequence: CDR1 SGHVS, CDR2 FQNEAQ. Trimming cost V 5 bases and J 3 bases; bases outside gene matches: 14.

This clonotype has at least ten counts. The chain combines TRBV7-9 with TRBJ1-2; D gene unclear. The V and J ends lost 3 bases and 5 bases respectively, with 10 bases between them. Germline V gives CDR1 SEHNR, CDR2 FQNEAQ (reference sequence). This CDR3 has 13 amino acids. This CDR3 reads CASSLTELYGYTF. In DNA form, the CDR3 reads TGTGCCAGCAGCTTGACGGAGCTTTATGGCTACACCTTC.

This clonotype was detected a few times. V gene TRBV6-6 combines with J gene TRBJ1-3; no clear D gene. From germline, CDR1 is MNHNY and CDR2 SVGAGI (reference sequence). The CDR3 is made up of 13 amino acids. V was pared by 8 bases and J by 0 bases, with 8 bases between. The CDR3 protein is CASHHLSGNTIYF. CDR3 nucleotides: TGTGCCAGCCACCACCTCTCTGGAAACACCATATATTTT.

V usage is TRBV28 and J usage is TRBJ2-7; D remains ambiguous. Germline CDR1 reads MDHEN; CDR2 reads SYDVKM. The CDR3 has 13 amino acids. The V end lost 6 bases, the J end lost 6 bases, and 15 bases lay between the germline ends. Written as DNA, the CDR3 is TGTGCCAGCAGCCCCCCGTCCCGAGTCGAGCAGTACTTC. This codes for CASSPPSRVEQYF.

A few counts support this clonotype. The chain joins TRBV21-1 to TRBJ2-7; the D segment call TRBD1 is taken from the table without a DNA check. TRBV21-1 is reported as a pseudogene. The CDR3 has 16 residues. CDR3 coding DNA: TGTGCCAGCAGCAAAGTTGGGTGGCAGGGGCCCTACGAGCAGTACTTC. This translates into CASSKVGWQGPYEQYF.

This clonotype was recorded at least ten times. This chain links TRBV12-3 or TRBV12-4 with TRBJ2-5, with TRBD2 as a possible D gene (5 bases). The CDR3 sequence is 13 residues long. The germline V and J ends were trimmed by 0 bases and 4 bases, with 6 bases remaining between them. CDR3 residues: CASSLAGRETQYF. The DNA of the CDR3 is TGTGCCAGCAGTTTAGCAGGGAGAGAGACCCAGTACTTC.

The rearrangement uses TRBV4-2 and TRBJ2-3; D gene ambiguous. Per germline, CDR1 LGHNA and CDR2 YNFKEQ. Between the trimmed V and J ends, which lost 3 bases and 4 bases, there was a span of 8 bases. The length of the CDR3 is 13 residues. The CDR3 region has the DNA TGTGCCAGCAGCCACCCCGGGTCAGATACGCAGTATTTT. This sequence encodes CASSHPGSDTQYF.